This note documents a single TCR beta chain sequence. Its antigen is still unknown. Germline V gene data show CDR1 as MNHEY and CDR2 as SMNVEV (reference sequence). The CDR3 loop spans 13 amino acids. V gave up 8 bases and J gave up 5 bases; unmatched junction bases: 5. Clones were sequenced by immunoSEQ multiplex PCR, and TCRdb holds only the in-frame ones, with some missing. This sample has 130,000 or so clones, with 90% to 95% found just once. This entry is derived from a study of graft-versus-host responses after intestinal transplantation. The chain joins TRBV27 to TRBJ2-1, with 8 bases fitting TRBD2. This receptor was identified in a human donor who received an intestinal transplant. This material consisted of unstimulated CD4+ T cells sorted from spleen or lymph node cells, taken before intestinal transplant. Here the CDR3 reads CASGGAGDNEQFF. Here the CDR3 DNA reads TGTGCCAGCGGTGGAGCGGGGGACAATGAGCAGTTCTTC.